This T cell receptor (beta chain) originates from a study of shared clonotypes between healthy human individuals. Study background: The people who gave samples were two women and a few men aged 18 to 49. Findings and limits, study-wide: The donor pool, a small one, limited the genetic and exposure-history diversity represented.

The data were produced by immunoSEQ multiplex PCR, yet TCRdb's version contains in-frame clones alone and is incomplete. This sample has some 490,000 clones; about 78% occur once, and the top ten carry around 12%. V dropped 2 bases and J dropped 3; count of bases not matched to a gene: 12. Germline CDR1 MGHRA, CDR2 YSYEKL. The CDR3 consists of 18 residues. Comment on this clone: Its target is unknown.

Donors, healthy HIV-negative adults, lacked recent acute infections or vaccinations. Samples left unsorted employed around 92 million PBMCs for genomic DNA. The chain is built from TRBV4-1 and TRBJ2-3; 9 bases are shared with TRBD1. What was sequenced was PBMCs. The receptor comes from a woman in her thirties or forties in good health. Some clones in this sample may be carry-over from other donors' samples. The CDR3 DNA reads as TGCGCCAGCAGCCAACTTCGTGGACAGGGGAGATGGACAGATACGCAGTATTTT. It encodes CASSQLRGQGRWTDTQYF.